The 15 T cell receptor beta chains in this list originate from one sample, sequenced in a study of blood T cell repertoires in COVID-19. TCRdb's table, derived via immunoSEQ multiplex PCR, lists solely in-frame clones and lacks some. The sample comprises 140,000 or so clones, about 88% of which are singletons, and 2.5% rests with the top ten. Input material: peripheral blood. Source of these receptors: a human donor with COVID-19, enrolled during active disease. The donor label of this sample is uncertain.

The rearrangement links TRBV19 to TRBJ2-7, with a tentative D call TRBD2 (6 bases). The CDR3 covers 16 residues. The V gene lost 5 bases and the J gene lost 0 bases, with 17 bases spanning the gap. Germline assignment: CDR1 LNHDA and CDR2 SQIVND (reference sequence). The CDR3 sequence is CASSPVAGRNSYEQYF. CDR3 bases: TGTGCCAGTAGTCCGGTCGCGGGGCGCAACTCCTACGAGCAGTACTTC.

V usage is TRBV5-1 and J usage is TRBJ2-2, with TRBD2 matching 7 bases. The germline V gene has CDR1 SGHRS and CDR2 YFSETQ. V was pared by 6 bases and J by 2 bases, with 7 bases of the junction left unmatched. The CDR3 extends over 15 amino acids. The CDR3 region has the DNA TGCGCCAGCATAGGTACTAGCGACAACACCGGGGAGCTGTTTTTT. Protein: CASIGTSDNTGELFF.

The V gene is TRBV10-1, the J gene TRBJ2-1; 7 nucleotides match TRBD2. Unmatched junction bases numbered 4, after V lost 6 bases and J lost 2 bases. Germline V gene lookup returns CDR1 WNHNN and CDR2 SYGVQD (reference sequence). The CDR3 has 14 residues. The CDR3 coding sequence is TGCGCCAGCAGCAGCGGGGTGACCTACAATGAGCAGTTCTTC. The encoded protein is CASSSGVTYNEQFF.

The rearrangement links TRBV6-5 to TRBJ1-1; tentatively, D is TRBD1 (5 bases). CDR1 MNHEY and CDR2 SVGAGI come from the germline V gene. The CDR3 length is 13 residues. V was clipped by 2 bases and J by 4 bases, with 8 bases between them. DNA for the CDR3: TGTGCCAGCAGTTACGTGGGGGGCACTGAAGCTTTCTTT. Translating it yields CASSYVGGTEAFF.

This chain connects TRBV2 to TRBJ1-1, with TRBD1 identical over 8 bases. The germline gives CDR1 SNHLY, CDR2 FYNNEI. The CDR3 extends over 15 amino acids. The V gene end was trimmed by 2 bases and the J gene end by 1 base; junction bases not matched to a gene: 3. CDR3 loop: CASSEQGARNTEAFF. CDR3 sequence (DNA): TGTGCCAGCAGTGAACAGGGGGCGCGGAACACTGAAGCTTTCTTT.

The chain couples TRBV10-2 to TRBJ2-5; 7 bases are a match to TRBD2. CDR1 and CDR2 from the germline V gene are WSHSY and SAAADI. CDR3 length: 16 residues. V trimming: 4 bases; J trimming: 0 bases; junction bases outside the gene matches: 8. Here the CDR3 DNA reads TGCGCCAGCAGTGGGGGGGGTTCAACAGACCAAGAGACCCAGTACTTC. Its translation is CASSGGGSTDQETQYF.

The chain carries TRBV2 and TRBJ2-2, with D perhaps TRBD1 (5 bases). Looked up from germline, CDR1 is SNHLY and CDR2 is FYNNEI. The V gene lost 0 bases and the J gene lost 0 bases, with 8 bases spanning the gap. The CDR3 consists of 16 residues. DNA of the CDR3: TGTGCCAGCAGTGAAGCTGACAGTACGAACACCGGGGAGCTGTTTTTT. This translates into CASSEADSTNTGELFF. The entire variable domain, with the rest obtained from reference TRBV2 and TRBJ2-2, is as follows: EPEVTQTPSHQVTQMGQEVILRCVPISNHLYFYWYRQILGQKVEFLVSFYNNEISEKSEIFDDQFSVERPDGSNFTLKIRSTKLEDSAMYFCASSEADSTNTGELFFGEGSRLTVL.

The chain couples TRBV4-1 to TRBJ1-2, with D tentatively TRBD1 (6 bases). This CDR3 has 13 amino acids. CDR1 MGHRA and CDR2 YSYEKL come from the germline V gene. The V gene lost 3 bases and the J gene lost 4 bases, with 9 bases spanning the gap. The CDR3 spells CASSHQGSYGYTF. The CDR3, as DNA: TGCGCCAGCAGCCACCAGGGGAGCTATGGCTACACCTTC.

The chain combines TRBV7-8 with TRBJ1-2; no firm D call. The germline gives CDR1 SGHVS, CDR2 FQNEAQ. This CDR3 spans 11 amino acids. Trimming stripped 4 bases from V and 7 bases from J, with 7 bases between. The chain's CDR3 is CASSSSGGYTF. The CDR3 coding sequence is TGTGCCAGCAGCTCTAGTGGTGGCTACACCTTC.

This chain connects TRBV5-4 to TRBJ2-5; 7 bases are shared with TRBD2. Per the germline V gene, CDR1 is SGHNT and CDR2 is YYREEE (reference sequence). Trimming at V came to 4 bases and at J to 5 bases, leaving 8 bases not matched to a gene. CDR3 length equals 14 residues. The CDR3 loop reads CASSLPGREETQYF. The CDR3 DNA reads TGTGCCAGCAGCCTCCCGGGGAGGGAGGAGACCCAGTACTTC.

This rearrangement joins TRBV5-4 to TRBJ2-7, with 9 bases identical to TRBD1. The CDR3 spans 13 residues. The V segment lost 4 bases and the J segment 6 bases; nucleotides outside the gene matches: 5. The V gene's germline CDR1 is SGHNT and CDR2 YYREEE (reference sequence). The CDR3 nucleotides are TGTGCCAGCAGCACGGGACAGGGAGGCGAGCAGTACTTC. Amino acid sequence: CASSTGQGGEQYF. The variable domain in full, with the rest retrieved from reference TRBV5-4 and TRBJ2-7, is ETGVTQSPTHLIKTRGQQVTLRCSSQSGHNTVSWYQQALGQGPQFIFQYYREEENGRGNFPPRFSGLQFPNYSSELNVNALELDDSALYLCASSTGQGGEQYFGPGTRLTVT.

This clone appeared once. The chain uses TRBV27 and TRBJ2-5; D perhaps matches TRBD1 (5 bases). Germline loops: CDR1 MNHEY, CDR2 SMNVEV (reference sequence). This CDR3 region has 13 residues. The germline V and J ends were trimmed by 4 bases and 0 bases, with 6 bases remaining between them. This CDR3 reads CASSYRNQETQYF. For the CDR3, the DNA is TGTGCCAGCAGTTACAGGAACCAAGAGACCCAGTACTTC.

V usage is TRBV5-1 and J usage is TRBJ1-1; weak D call: TRBD1 (5 bases). Germline V lookup: CDR1 SGHRS, CDR2 YFSETQ. Trimming removed 0 bases from V and 10 bases from J, with 22 bases in between. The CDR3 has 16 amino acids. The CDR3 loop is CASSLVGGGTIKRAFF. The DNA for the CDR3 is TGCGCCAGCAGCTTGGTGGGGGGTGGAACGATTAAGCGAGCTTTCTTT.

The V and J genes are TRBV7-9 and TRBJ1-1; no clear D. Trimming cost V 5 bases and J 3 bases, with 7 bases left between them. Germline-derived CDR1 and CDR2 are SEHNR and FQNEAQ (reference sequence). The CDR3 is made up of 12 amino acids. CDR3 DNA: TGTGCCAGCAGCAACCGGGACACTGAAGCTTTCTTT. Translating gives CASSNRDTEAFF.

The J gene is TRBJ2-3, the V gene TRBV11-2, with D uncertain. CDR1 and CDR2 from the germline V gene are SGHAT and FQNNGV. This CDR3 spans 14 amino acids. The V and J ends lost 3 bases and 0 bases respectively, with 7 bases between them. DNA for the CDR3: TGTGCCAGCAGCTTCGGTACTAGCACAGATACGCAGTATTTT. It encodes CASSFGTSTDTQYF.